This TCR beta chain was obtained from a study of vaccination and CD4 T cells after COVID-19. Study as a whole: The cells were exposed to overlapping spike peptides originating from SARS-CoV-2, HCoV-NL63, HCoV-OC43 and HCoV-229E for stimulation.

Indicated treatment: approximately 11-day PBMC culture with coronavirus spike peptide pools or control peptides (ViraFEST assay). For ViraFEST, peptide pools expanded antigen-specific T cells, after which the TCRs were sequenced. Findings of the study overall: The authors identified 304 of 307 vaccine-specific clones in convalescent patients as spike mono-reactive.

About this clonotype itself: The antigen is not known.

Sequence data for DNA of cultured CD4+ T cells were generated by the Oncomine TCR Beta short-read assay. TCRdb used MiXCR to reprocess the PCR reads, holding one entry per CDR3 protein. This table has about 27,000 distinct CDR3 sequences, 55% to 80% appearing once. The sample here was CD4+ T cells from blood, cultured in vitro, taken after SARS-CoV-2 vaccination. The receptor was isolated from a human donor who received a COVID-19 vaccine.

CDR3 residues: CATSDGQTQYF. The CDR3 bases are TGTGCCACCTCGGATGGTCAGACCCAGTACTTC. The rearrangement joins TRBV24-1 to TRBJ2-5; D is uncertain. Germline V CDR1 and CDR2: KGHDR, SFDVKD. Trimming took off 9 bases at V and 6 bases at J, with 10 bases between the two ends. CDR3 length: 11 amino acids.